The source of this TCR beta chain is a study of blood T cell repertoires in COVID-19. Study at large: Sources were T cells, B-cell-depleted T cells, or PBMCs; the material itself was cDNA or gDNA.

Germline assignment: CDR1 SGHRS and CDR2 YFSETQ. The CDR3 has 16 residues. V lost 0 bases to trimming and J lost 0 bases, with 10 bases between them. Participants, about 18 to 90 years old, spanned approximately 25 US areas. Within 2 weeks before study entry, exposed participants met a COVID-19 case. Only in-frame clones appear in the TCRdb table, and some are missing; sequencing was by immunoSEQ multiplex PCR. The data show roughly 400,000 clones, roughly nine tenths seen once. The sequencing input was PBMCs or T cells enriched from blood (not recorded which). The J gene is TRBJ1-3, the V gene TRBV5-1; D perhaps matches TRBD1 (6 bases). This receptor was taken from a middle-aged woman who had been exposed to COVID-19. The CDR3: CASSLGQADSGNTIYF. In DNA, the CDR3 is TGCGCCAGCAGCTTGGGACAGGCGGACTCTGGAAACACCATATATTTT.